A single sample gave rise to the 19 T cell receptor beta chains below, sequenced in a study of shared clonotypes between healthy human individuals. TCRdb's table, derived via immunoSEQ multiplex PCR, lists solely in-frame clones and lacks some. The sample lists 2,500,000 or so clones, about 90% occurring once. The sample taken for sequencing was naive CD4+ T cells from PBMCs. Regarding subset: CD45RA+ positively selected. The receptors derive from a man aged 18 to 29 in good health. Some clones in this sample may be carry-over from other donors' samples.

The chain recombines TRBV29-1 with TRBJ2-5, with D possibly TRBD1 on 6 matching bases. V gave up 7 bases and J gave up 5 bases, with 23 bases separating them. Germline V gene sequence: CDR1 SQVTM, CDR2 ANQGSEA. The CDR3 sequence is 15 residues long. The CDR3 DNA reads TGCAGCGCGCCCGGGACACCTTTCAGTGGGGAGACCCAGTACTTC. Residues: CSAPGTPFSGETQYF.

The rearrangement uses TRBV30 and TRBJ1-1; D call uncertain. The CDR3 consists of 13 residues. Trimming left V 2 bases short and J 0 bases short, with 7 bases between. CDR1 and CDR2 from the germline V gene are GTSNPN and SVGIG (reference sequence). CDR3 residues: CAWSLSLNTEAFF. In DNA, the CDR3 is TGTGCCTGGAGTCTCAGCTTGAACACTGAAGCTTTCTTT.

This rearrangement joins TRBV4-2 to TRBJ1-3; D may be TRBD1 (6 bases). Per the germline V gene, CDR1 is LGHNA and CDR2 is YNFKEQ. Trimming stripped 4 bases from V and 2 bases from J, with 18 bases between. The CDR3 is 17 amino acids. This CDR3 reads CASSPRQARDPGNTIYF. The CDR3, as DNA: TGTGCCAGCAGCCCTAGACAGGCCCGGGACCCTGGAAACACCATATATTTT.

V usage is TRBV7-9 and J usage is TRBJ2-7; weak D call: TRBD2 (5 bases). The germline CDR1 and CDR2 sequences are SEHNR and FQNEAQ (reference sequence). Trimming took 2 bases from V and 0 from J, leaving 17 bases between them. The CDR3 contains 17 residues. In DNA, the CDR3 is TGTGCCAGCAGCTTAAGTCCCAGCGGAGGCGCCTCCTACGAGCAGTACTTC. Residues: CASSLSPSGGASYEQYF. The entire variable domain, with the rest obtained from reference TRBV7-9 and TRBJ2-7, is as follows: DTGVSQNPRHKITKRGQNVTFRCDPISEHNRLYWYRQTLGQGPEFLTYFQNEAQLEKSRLLSDRFSAERPKGSFSTLEIQRTEQGDSAMYLCASSLSPSGGASYEQYFGPGTRLTVT.

This sequence joins TRBV5-1 and TRBJ2-3; D remains ambiguous. This CDR3 has 14 amino acids. Trimming took off 6 bases at V and 2 bases at J, with 13 bases between the two ends. CDR1 SGHRS and CDR2 YFSETQ come from the germline V gene. The CDR3 bases are TGCGCCAGCACGTCCACTCCTAACACAGATACGCAGTATTTT. It specifies CASTSTPNTDTQYF. The entire variable domain, with the rest obtained from reference TRBV5-1 and TRBJ2-3, is as follows: KAGVTQTPRYLIKTRGQQVTLSCSPISGHRSVSWYQQTPGQGLQFLFEYFSETQRNKGNFPGRFSGRQFSNSRSEMNVSTLELGDSALYLCASTSTPNTDTQYFGPGTRLTVL.

The genes are TRBV7-3 and TRBJ1-4, with no clear D. V was clipped by 6 bases and J by 8 bases, with 13 bases between them. The CDR3 spans 13 residues. CDR1 SGHTA and CDR2 FQGTGA come from the germline V gene. This CDR3 is CASSENLGEKLFF. The CDR3 bases are TGTGCCAGCAGTGAAAACCTCGGGGAAAAACTGTTTTTT.

The chain carries TRBV28 and TRBJ2-1, with unresolved D. Trimming took 2 bases from V and 5 from J, leaving 10 bases between them. Germline V lookup: CDR1 MDHEN, CDR2 SYDVKM. The CDR3 has 14 residues. The CDR3 loop is CASSLERANNEQFF. As DNA, the CDR3 is TGTGCCAGCAGTTTAGAACGGGCAAACAATGAGCAGTTCTTC.

In the case of this clone: Other nucleotide sequences from this sample produce the same CDR3. The chain couples TRBV7-9 to TRBJ2-5; possibly TRBD1 for D (5 bases). The CDR3 consists of 13 residues. Germline values: CDR1 SEHNR, CDR2 FQNEAQ (reference sequence). V lost 3 bases and J lost 4, with 9 bases in between. CDR3 amino acids: CASSFGQGETQYF. The CDR3 DNA sequence: TGTGCCAGCAGCTTCGGGCAGGGAGAGACCCAGTACTTC.

The gene calls are TRBV11-2 and TRBJ2-7; 7 positions match TRBD2. The CDR3 totals 15 residues. The J segment lost 2 bases and the V segment lost 5 bases, leaving 9 bases of the junction unmatched. In germline, CDR1 is SGHAT, CDR2 FQNNGV. DNA for the CDR3: TGTGCCAGCAGCGCCGGGGGGATCGGGACCTACGAGCAGTACTTC. This sequence encodes CASSAGGIGTYEQYF.

This chain connects TRBV9 to TRBJ2-7; the D call may be TRBD1 or TRBD2 (5 bases each). From germline, CDR1 is SGDLS and CDR2 YYNGEE. CDR3 length: 13 amino acids. Trimming removed 3 bases at V and 4 bases at J, with 11 bases between. The CDR3 DNA follows: TGTGCCAGCAGCGCTTCGGGGCGTTACGAGCAGTACTTC. It yields the protein CASSASGRYEQYF.

CDR3 sequence reads: CASTPLEGPADTQYF. Written as DNA, the CDR3 is TGCGCCAGCACCCCCCTTGAGGGCCCCGCAGATACGCAGTATTTT. This chain connects TRBV5-1 to TRBJ2-3; the D gene is possibly TRBD2 (5 bases). Germline CDR1 reads SGHRS; CDR2 reads YFSETQ. CDR3 size: 15 residues. V was cut by 6 bases and J by 4 bases, with 18 bases left in between.

A remark on this clone: Other DNA variants within this sample encode the same CDR3. The chain carries TRBV7-9 and TRBJ1-1; maybe TRBD1 (5 bases). Trimming pared 5 bases from V and 4 bases from J, leaving 11 bases between. From germline, CDR1 is SEHNR and CDR2 FQNEAQ (reference sequence). The CDR3 runs to 13 residues. The CDR3 coding sequence is TGTGCCAGCAGCCCTAGTAGGGGCACTGAAGCTTTCTTT. Translating it yields CASSPSRGTEAFF.

This chain links TRBV28 with TRBJ2-1; D unclear. The V end lost 3 bases, the J end lost 6 bases, and 6 bases lay between the germline ends. The CDR3 has 12 residues. CDR1 is MDHEN and CDR2 is SYDVKM in the germline V gene. CDR3 sequence reads: CASSFRFNEQFF. CDR3 nucleotides: TGTGCCAGCAGTTTTAGATTCAATGAGCAGTTCTTC.

V is TRBV28 and J is TRBJ2-5, with D possibly TRBD1 on 6 matching bases. Trimming removed 2 bases at V and 7 bases at J, with 11 bases between. The germline gives CDR1 MDHEN, CDR2 SYDVKM. This CDR3 comprises 13 residues. The CDR3 nucleotides are TGTGCCAGCAGTTTAATGGGCAGGGGGACCCAGTACTTC. Encoded protein: CASSLMGRGTQYF.

This clone was picked up one time. This rearrangement joins TRBV15 to TRBJ2-1; D unresolved. The V end lost 9 bases, the J end lost 6 bases, and 12 bases lay between the germline ends. CDR3 length: 12 amino acids. CDR1 and CDR2 from the germline V gene are LNHNV and YYDKDF (reference sequence). The CDR3 sequence is CATSRTSNEQFF. DNA of the CDR3: TGTGCCACGTCACGAACTTCCAATGAGCAGTTCTTC. Using reference TRBV15 and TRBJ2-1 for the parts outside the CDR3, the full variable domain is DAMVIQNPRYQVTQFGKPVTLSCSQTLNHNVMYWYQQKSSQAPKLLFHYYDKDFNNEADTPDNFQSRRPNTSFCFLDIRSPGLGDTAMYLCATSRTSNEQFFGPGTRLTVL.

This clone was seen once. This same CDR3 is encoded by further DNA sequences in the sample. The chain couples TRBV5-1 to TRBJ2-2; 7 bases are shared with TRBD1. Losses at the gene ends were 5 bases for V and 0 bases for J; bases not matched to a gene: 7. Germline assignment: CDR1 SGHRS and CDR2 YFSETQ. The length of the CDR3 is 16 residues. CDR3 nucleotides: TGCGCCAGCAGTCTTCCCGGGACAGCGAACACCGGGGAGCTGTTTTTT. Translated, it gives CASSLPGTANTGELFF.

The rearrangement links TRBV27 to TRBJ1-2, with TRBD1 identical over 7 bases. Germline CDR1 and CDR2: MNHEY and SMNVEV (reference sequence). J gave up 4 bases and V 8 bases, and 7 bases lay outside the gene matches. This CDR3 comprises 13 residues. The CDR3 DNA sequence: TGTGCCAGCTCTGACAGGGTAGGCTATGGCTACACCTTC. The encoded protein is CASSDRVGYGYTF.

The gene calls are TRBV5-1 and TRBJ1-3, with 7 bases identical to TRBD1. The V segment lost 4 bases and the J segment 0 bases; nucleotides outside the gene matches: 4. The CDR3 consists of 15 residues. Germline V gene sequence: CDR1 SGHRS, CDR2 YFSETQ. The CDR3 protein is CASSLTGFSGNTIYF. In DNA form, the CDR3 reads TGCGCCAGCAGCCTGACAGGGTTCTCTGGAAACACCATATATTTT.

V gene TRBV11-3 combines with J gene TRBJ2-7; either TRBD1 or TRBD2 may supply D (6 bases each). CDR1 and CDR2 from the germline V gene are SGHNT and YENEEA. The CDR3 loop spans 15 amino acids. V was pared by 0 bases and J by 2 bases, with 11 bases between. The CDR3 DNA reads TGTGCCAGCAGCTTAGAGTACGGGGGCCCCTACGAGCAGTACTTC. As protein: CASSLEYGGPYEQYF.